The sequence of this TCR beta chain was determined in a study of OX40 agonist ivuxolimab in advanced cancers. Study-wide background: Cancers in dose escalation were hepatocellular, melanoma, renal cell and head and neck. Prior checkpoint blockade (anti-PD-1, anti-PD-L1 or anti-CTLA-4) was permitted; around 39% had it.

Germline CDR1 reads SEHNR; CDR2 reads FQNEAQ (reference sequence). The length of the CDR3 is 14 residues. V shed 4 bases, J shed 7 bases, and the junction held 4 bases outside the gene matches. Blood specimens came from baseline, cycle 4 day 1, and cycle 7 day 1. Study-wide findings and caveats: Clonal expansion among partial responders at 0.1-3.0 mg/kg ranked near the lowest.

Sequencing was performed with immunoSEQ multiplex PCR; in TCRdb, only in-frame clones are kept and a portion is missing. The sample yields 95,000 to 150,000 clones, 93% seen once. For this clone: Its specificity is not known.

The V gene is TRBV7-9, the J gene TRBJ1-4, with 9 bases aligning to TRBD1. The receptor's source is an adult with an advanced solid tumor such as melanoma, head and neck, liver or kidney cancer. The starting material was CD4+ or CD8+ T cells sorted from blood, obtained in a trial of the OX40 agonist ivuxolimab. The CDR3 DNA is TGTGCCAGCAGCTCTAGGGGACAGGGTGAAAAACTGTTTTTT. It is translated as CASSSRGQGEKLFF.